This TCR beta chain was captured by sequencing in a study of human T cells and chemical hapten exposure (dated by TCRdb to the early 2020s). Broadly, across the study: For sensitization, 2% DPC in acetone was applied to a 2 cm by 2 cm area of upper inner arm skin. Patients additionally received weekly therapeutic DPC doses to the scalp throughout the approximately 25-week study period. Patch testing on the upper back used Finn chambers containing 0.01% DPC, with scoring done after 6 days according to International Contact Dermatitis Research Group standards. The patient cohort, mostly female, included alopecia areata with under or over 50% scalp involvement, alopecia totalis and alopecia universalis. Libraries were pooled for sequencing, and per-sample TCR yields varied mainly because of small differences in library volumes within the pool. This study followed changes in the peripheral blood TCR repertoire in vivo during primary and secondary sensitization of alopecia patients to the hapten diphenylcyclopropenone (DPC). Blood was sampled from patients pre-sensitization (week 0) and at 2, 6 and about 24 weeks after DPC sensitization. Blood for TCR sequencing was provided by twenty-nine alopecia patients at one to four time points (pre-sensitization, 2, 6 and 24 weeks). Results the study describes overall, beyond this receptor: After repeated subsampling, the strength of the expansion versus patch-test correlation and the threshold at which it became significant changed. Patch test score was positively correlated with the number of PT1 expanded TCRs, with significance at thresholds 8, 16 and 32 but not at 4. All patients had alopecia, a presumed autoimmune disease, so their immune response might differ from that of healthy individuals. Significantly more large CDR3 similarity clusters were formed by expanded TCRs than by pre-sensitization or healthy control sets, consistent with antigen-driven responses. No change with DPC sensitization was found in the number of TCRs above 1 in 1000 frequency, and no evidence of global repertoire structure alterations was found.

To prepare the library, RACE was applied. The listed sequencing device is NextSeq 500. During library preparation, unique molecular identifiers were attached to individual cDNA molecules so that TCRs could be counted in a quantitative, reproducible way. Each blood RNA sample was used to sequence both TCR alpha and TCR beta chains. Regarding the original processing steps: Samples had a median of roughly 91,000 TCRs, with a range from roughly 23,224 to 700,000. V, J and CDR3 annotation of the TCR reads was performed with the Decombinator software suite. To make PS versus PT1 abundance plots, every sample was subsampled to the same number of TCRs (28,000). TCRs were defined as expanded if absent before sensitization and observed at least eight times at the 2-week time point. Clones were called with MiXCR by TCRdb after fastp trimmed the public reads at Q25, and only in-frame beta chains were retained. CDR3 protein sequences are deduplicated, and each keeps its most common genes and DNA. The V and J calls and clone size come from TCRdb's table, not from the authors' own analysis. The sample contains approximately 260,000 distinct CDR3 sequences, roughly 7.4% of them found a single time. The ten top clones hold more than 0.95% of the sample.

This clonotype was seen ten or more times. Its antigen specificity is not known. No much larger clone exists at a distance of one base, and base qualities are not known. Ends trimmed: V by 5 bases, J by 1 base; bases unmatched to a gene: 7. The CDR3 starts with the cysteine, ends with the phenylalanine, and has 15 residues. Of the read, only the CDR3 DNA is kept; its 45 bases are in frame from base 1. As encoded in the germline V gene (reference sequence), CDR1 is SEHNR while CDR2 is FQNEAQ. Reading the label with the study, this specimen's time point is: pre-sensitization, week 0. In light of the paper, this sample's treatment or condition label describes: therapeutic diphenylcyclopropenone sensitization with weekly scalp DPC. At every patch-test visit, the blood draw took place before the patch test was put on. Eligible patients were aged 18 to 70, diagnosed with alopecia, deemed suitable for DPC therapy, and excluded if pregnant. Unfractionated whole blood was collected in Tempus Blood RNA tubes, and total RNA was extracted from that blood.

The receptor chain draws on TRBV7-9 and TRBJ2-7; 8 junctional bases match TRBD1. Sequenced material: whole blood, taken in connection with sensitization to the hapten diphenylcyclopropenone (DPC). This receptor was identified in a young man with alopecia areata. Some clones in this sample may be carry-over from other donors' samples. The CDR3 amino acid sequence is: CASSPRTGPSYEQYF. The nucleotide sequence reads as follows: TGTGCCAGCAGCCCCAGGACAGGGCCGTCCTACGAGCAGTACTTC.